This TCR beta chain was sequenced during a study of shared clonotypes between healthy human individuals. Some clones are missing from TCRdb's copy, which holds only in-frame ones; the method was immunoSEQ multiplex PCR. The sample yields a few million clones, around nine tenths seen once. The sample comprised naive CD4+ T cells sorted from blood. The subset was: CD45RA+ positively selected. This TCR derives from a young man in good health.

Written as DNA, the CDR3 is TGTGCCAGCTCACCTCTCCGGCCAGGGGTCGATACGCAGTATTTT. Translating it yields CASSPLRPGVDTQYF. The chain employs TRBV18 and TRBJ2-3; D is perhaps TRBD1 (6 bases). The CDR3 is made up of 15 amino acids. The V and J ends lost 3 bases and 6 bases respectively, with 16 bases between them. In germline, CDR1 is KGHSH, CDR2 LQKENI.